The 29 T cell receptor beta chains below come from one sample, sequenced in a study of OX40 agonist ivuxolimab in advanced cancers. Libraries were built with the immunoSEQ multiplex PCR assay. TCRdb stores this immuneACCESS table with in-frame sequences only. Part of the clones is absent; in the studies checked, under half of the shortfall reflects unresolved V genes, and no reason is known for the rest. This sample has more than 55,000 clones in its table, and less than 85% of those were observed once. Approximately 10% of the sample is held by the ten biggest clonotypes. Sequencing used CD4+ or CD8+ T cells sorted from blood, obtained in a trial of the OX40 agonist ivuxolimab. These receptors were taken from an adult with an advanced solid tumor such as melanoma, head and neck, liver or kidney cancer.

This sequence joins TRBV18 and TRBJ2-3, with D unclear. V was pared by 3 bases and J by 4 bases, with 14 bases between. The length of the CDR3 is 15 residues. From germline, CDR1 is KGHSH and CDR2 LQKENI. The CDR3 DNA reads as TGTGCCAGCTCACCCTCGGATCGGTTATCAGATACGCAGTATTTT. Protein: CASSPSDRLSDTQYF.

The genes are TRBV5-1 and TRBJ2-5, with 10 bases matching TRBD2. The V gene's germline CDR1 is SGHRS and CDR2 YFSETQ. The CDR3 has 17 residues. Unmatched junction bases numbered 14, after V lost 5 bases and J lost 4 bases. The CDR3 coding sequence is TGCGCCAGCAGACAACGGCAGGGTACTAGCGGGGCAGAGACCCAGTACTTC. Translation: CASRQRQGTSGAETQYF. Full variable domain (outside the CDR3, taken from reference TRBV5-1 and TRBJ2-5): KAGVTQTPRYLIKTRGQQVTLSCSPISGHRSVSWYQQTPGQGLQFLFEYFSETQRNKGNFPGRFSGRQFSNSRSEMNVSTLELGDSALYLCASRQRQGTSGAETQYFGPGTRLLVL.

V usage is TRBV11-2 and J usage is TRBJ2-5; a weak D match, TRBD2 (5 bases). Trimming shortened V by 1 base and J by 1 base, and 7 bases separated the two germline ends. There are 14 residues in the CDR3. CDR1 SGHAT and CDR2 FQNNGV come from the germline V gene. CDR3 DNA: TGTGCCAGCAGCTTAGGAGGGTTCCAAGAGACCCAGTACTTC. Its translation is CASSLGGFQETQYF.

The CDR3, as DNA: TGTGCCAGCAGACCCGGGACAGCCGGTTCCCAAGAGACCCAGTACTTC. This sequence encodes CASRPGTAGSQETQYF. The chain recombines TRBV27 with TRBJ2-5; 7 bases fit TRBD1. The CDR3 is 16 residues long. With 6 bases clipped from V and 1 base from J, the junction kept 11 bases outside the gene matches. In germline, CDR1 is MNHEY, CDR2 SMNVEV (reference sequence).

The V and J genes are TRBV7-9 and TRBJ2-5, with TRBD1 matching over 9 bases. Trimming removed 4 bases from V and 1 base from J; junction bases left unmatched: 10. This CDR3 comprises 17 residues. Germline V gene lookup returns CDR1 SEHNR and CDR2 FQNEAQ (reference sequence). The CDR3 here is CASSYSGTGLFQETQYF. CDR3 coding DNA: TGTGCCAGCAGCTATTCCGGGACAGGGTTATTCCAAGAGACCCAGTACTTC.

J is TRBJ1-5 and V is TRBV10-3; tentatively, D is TRBD1 (5 bases). CDR1 and CDR2 from the germline V gene are ENHRY and SYGVKD. V lost 6 bases and J lost 6, with 15 bases in between. The CDR3 sequence is 14 residues long. The CDR3: CAISPQGNIQPQHF. In DNA, the CDR3 is TGTGCCATCAGCCCGCAGGGAAACATTCAGCCCCAGCATTTT.

This clone has only one observation. CDR3 sequence reads: CSALTGDSYEQYF. The CDR3 DNA reads TGCAGCGCCCTCACAGGGGACTCCTACGAGCAGTACTTC. V gene TRBV29-1 combines with J gene TRBJ2-7; 7 nucleotides align to TRBD1. The ends lost 7 bases at V and 0 bases at J; junction bases unmatched: 6. The germline gives CDR1 SQVTM, CDR2 ANQGSEA. The CDR3 extends over 13 amino acids.

The J gene is TRBJ2-1, the V gene TRBV28, with 7 bases fitting TRBD2. The CDR3 spans 15 residues. Germline V gene data show CDR1 as MDHEN and CDR2 as SYDVKM. With 2 bases clipped from V and 6 bases from J, the junction kept 7 bases outside the gene matches. The CDR3 is CASSLGLDGLNEQFF. CDR3 DNA: TGTGCCAGCAGTTTAGGACTAGACGGGCTCAATGAGCAGTTCTTC.

The rearrangement uses TRBV19 and TRBJ1-1, with 9 positions matching TRBD1. This CDR3 region has 12 residues. The V gene's germline CDR1 is LNHDA and CDR2 SQIVND (reference sequence). V lost 6 bases, J lost 4 bases, and 0 bases stayed unmatched. The CDR3 protein is CASRQGATEAFF. Written as DNA, the CDR3 is TGTGCCAGTAGACAGGGGGCCACTGAAGCTTTCTTT.

This clone was observed once. The V call is TRBV7-2, the J call TRBJ2-7; the match to TRBD2 covers 9 bases. Germline assignment: CDR1 SGHTA and CDR2 FQGNSA. The CDR3 contains 17 residues. Trimming at V came to 1 base and at J to 5 bases, leaving 12 bases not matched to a gene. CDR3 DNA sequence: TGTGCCAGCAGCTTAGGAGGCAGCGGGAGGTCGAGGAACGAGCAGTACTTC. As protein: CASSLGGSGRSRNEQYF.

CDR3 sequence reads: CASSISAGKSNEQFF. CDR3 nucleotide sequence: TGTGCCAGTAGTATTTCAGCGGGAAAGAGTAATGAGCAGTTCTTC. The chain employs TRBV19 and TRBJ2-1; 7 bases map to TRBD2. V gave up 3 bases and J gave up 7 bases; unmatched junction bases: 9. The CDR3 consists of 15 residues. Germline assignment: CDR1 LNHDA and CDR2 SQIVND (reference sequence).

For the CDR3, the DNA is TGTGCCAGCAGTTACTCGAGCAAAAATCAGCCCCAGCATTTT. Translation gives CASSYSSKNQPQHF. This sequence joins TRBV6-5 and TRBJ1-5; D unresolved. The CDR3 length is 14 residues. V lost 0 bases and J lost 4, with 7 bases in between. Germline V gives CDR1 MNHEY, CDR2 SVGAGI.

The rearrangement links TRBV6-5 to TRBJ2-2; 10 positions match TRBD2. Germline loops: CDR1 MNHEY, CDR2 SVGAGI. V lost 5 bases, J lost 5 bases, and 5 bases stayed unmatched. The CDR3 length is 15 residues. In nucleotides, the CDR3 is TGTGCCAGCAGTCCTCTAGCGGGAGAGACCGGGGAGCTGTTTTTT. As protein: CASSPLAGETGELFF.

The rearrangement uses TRBV5-6 and TRBJ1-1; TRBD1 matches at 7 bases. There are 17 residues in the CDR3. The ends lost 1 base at V and 0 bases at J; junction bases unmatched: 9. Per the germline V gene, CDR1 is SGHDT and CDR2 is YYEEEE. The CDR3 DNA reads TGTGCCAGCAGCTTGTTGAGGGACAGCAATTTGAACACTGAAGCTTTCTTT. Translation: CASSLLRDSNLNTEAFF.

The chain joins TRBV7-8 to TRBJ2-7; tentatively, D is TRBD2 (7 bases). The CDR3 length is 12 residues. V dropped 9 bases and J dropped 2 bases, with 11 bases sitting between them. Germline CDR1 reads SGHVS; CDR2 reads FQNEAQ. The chain's CDR3 is CASGGAAYEQYF. CDR3 bases: TGTGCCAGTGGGGGGGCCGCCTACGAGCAGTACTTC.

Worth noting for this clone: Relative to the germline gene, one junction end is altered; a read error may explain this. The chain is built from TRBV27 and TRBJ1-5; no firm D call. Germline V gives CDR1 MNHEY, CDR2 SMNVEV (reference sequence). CDR3 length: 12 residues. This chain's CDR3 is CASSLWGQPQHF. Written as DNA, the CDR3 is TGTGCCAGCAGCTTATGGGGTCAGCCCCAGCATTTT.

This chain connects TRBV19 to TRBJ2-1; maybe TRBD2 (6 bases). The CDR3 is made up of 12 amino acids. Per the germline V gene, CDR1 is LNHDA and CDR2 is SQIVND (reference sequence). V was cut by 6 bases and J by 8 bases, with 11 bases left in between. This CDR3 reads CASRPSSDEQFF. CDR3 in DNA: TGTGCCAGTAGACCCTCTAGCGATGAGCAGTTCTTC.

This clone was detected a few times. The CDR3 reads CASRGTDSPLHF. The CDR3 DNA sequence: TGTGCCAGCAGGGGCACGGACTCACCCCTCCACTTT. The chain links TRBV6-5 to TRBJ1-6, with D unresolved. The length of the CDR3 is 12 residues. The germline V gene encodes CDR1 MNHEY and CDR2 SVGAGI. V was clipped by 6 bases and J by 10 bases, with 10 bases between them.

The chain combines TRBV6-6 with TRBJ2-1; 9 nucleotides line up with TRBD1. Looked up from germline, CDR1 is MNHNY and CDR2 is SVGAGI (reference sequence). The V segment lost 6 bases and the J segment 5 bases; nucleotides outside the gene matches: 11. The CDR3 is 16 amino acids. The CDR3 DNA reads as TGTGCCAGCAGCTCGGGACAGGGTTGGGAAGACAATGAGCAGTTCTTC. Encoded protein: CASSSGQGWEDNEQFF.

By frequency in the sample, this clone is medium-sized. The rearrangement uses TRBV6-5 and TRBJ1-6; 8 bases map to TRBD1. This CDR3 region has 15 residues. The germline gives CDR1 MNHEY, CDR2 SVGAGI. Trimming removed 2 bases from V and 5 bases from J; junction bases left unmatched: 2. The CDR3 reads CASSYPTGDNSPLHF. DNA of the CDR3: TGTGCCAGCAGTTACCCGACAGGGGATAATTCACCCCTCCACTTT.

This chain joins TRBV7-2 and TRBJ2-4; 7 bases are a match to TRBD2. This CDR3 is 14 amino acids long. Germline trimming cut 5 bases from V and 8 bases from J; bases unmatched to any gene: 9. CDR1 SGHTA and CDR2 FQGNSA come from the germline V gene. The DNA of the CDR3 is TGTGCCAGCAGCAAAAGCGGGGTCGGAGACATTCAGTACTTC. Amino acid sequence: CASSKSGVGDIQYF.

This CDR3 is CASSGIGYQETQYF. The CDR3 DNA sequence: TGTGCCAGCAGCGGAATAGGGTACCAAGAGACCCAGTACTTC. The V and J genes are TRBV9 and TRBJ2-5; unclear D gene. Germline lookup yields CDR1 SGDLS and CDR2 YYNGEE. This CDR3 contains 14 residues. Trimming removed 3 bases from V and 0 bases from J, with 9 bases in between.

This clone was recorded a few times. The V and J genes are TRBV2 and TRBJ2-1; D is ambiguous. The CDR3 is 15 residues long. Trimming stripped 3 bases from V and 3 bases from J, with 12 bases between. CDR1 is SNHLY and CDR2 is FYNNEI in the germline V gene. CDR3 coding DNA: TGTGCCAGCAGTGAGTGGCAGGACCACTACAATGAGCAGTTCTTC. Protein product: CASSEWQDHYNEQFF.

This chain links TRBV5-6 with TRBJ1-1; the D is unclear. Trimming shortened V by 4 bases and J by 5 bases, and 9 bases separated the two germline ends. This CDR3 has 12 residues. Germline loops: CDR1 SGHDT, CDR2 YYEEEE. CDR3 coding DNA: TGTGCCAGCAGCATCGGGTTAACTGAAGCTTTCTTT. Its protein is CASSIGLTEAFF.

This clone was found once. The J gene is TRBJ1-5, the V gene TRBV18; 10 bases map to TRBD1. The V and J ends lost 5 bases and 0 bases, in that order; junction bases with no gene match: 4. Germline assignment: CDR1 KGHSH and CDR2 LQKENI. This CDR3 has 16 residues. This chain's CDR3 is CASSLDRGNSNQPQHF. The CDR3 DNA follows: TGTGCCAGCTCATTGGACAGGGGGAATAGCAATCAGCCCCAGCATTTT.

In this sample, this clone turned up once. The chain links TRBV28 to TRBJ1-1; 9 bases align to TRBD1. Germline values: CDR1 MDHEN, CDR2 SYDVKM. V dropped 6 bases and J dropped 5; count of bases not matched to a gene: 13. The CDR3 sequence is 16 residues long. CDR3 loop: CASSSSGTGYSTEAFF. The CDR3, as DNA: TGTGCCAGCAGCTCCTCCGGGACAGGGTATTCGACTGAAGCTTTCTTT.

The chain combines TRBV7-9 with TRBJ2-1, with a tentative D call TRBD2 (5 bases). V lost 5 bases, J lost 4 bases, and 18 bases lay in between. This CDR3 spans 16 amino acids. The germline CDR1 and CDR2 sequences are SEHNR and FQNEAQ (reference sequence). For the CDR3, the DNA is TGTGCCAGCAGCCCACCAGGACTTCTACCGTACAATGAGCAGTTCTTC. This gives the protein CASSPPGLLPYNEQFF. Together with reference TRBV7-9 and TRBJ2-1, the CDR3 gives the full variable domain: DTGVSQNPRHKITKRGQNVTFRCDPISEHNRLYWYRQTLGQGPEFLTYFQNEAQLEKSRLLSDRFSAERPKGSFSTLEIQRTEQGDSAMYLCASSPPGLLPYNEQFFGPGTRLTVL.

V gene TRBV5-4 combines with J gene TRBJ2-3, with 8 bases fitting TRBD1. The V gene end was trimmed by 5 bases and the J gene end by 11 bases; junction bases not matched to a gene: 4. The CDR3 sequence is 11 residues long. The germline gives CDR1 SGHNT, CDR2 YYREEE (reference sequence). The CDR3 bases are TGTGCCAGCAGTTCCGGGACAGGGCAGTATTTT. Protein product: CASSSGTGQYF.

V gene TRBV11-2 combines with J gene TRBJ2-1; D possibly corresponds to TRBD1 (5 bases). The CDR3 runs 14 residues. Trimming stripped 1 base from V and 6 bases from J, with 10 bases between. CDR1 and CDR2 (germline): SGHAT, FQNNGV. The CDR3 is CASSLVRVGNEQFF. The CDR3 DNA is TGTGCCAGCAGCTTAGTCAGGGTTGGCAATGAGCAGTTCTTC. The full variable domain, rest sourced from reference TRBV11-2 and TRBJ2-1, is EAGVAQSPRYKIIEKRQSVAFWCNPISGHATLYWYQQILGQGPKLLIQFQNNGVVDDSQLPKDRFSAERLKGVDSTLKIQPAKLEDSAVYLCASSLVRVGNEQFFGPGTRLTVL.